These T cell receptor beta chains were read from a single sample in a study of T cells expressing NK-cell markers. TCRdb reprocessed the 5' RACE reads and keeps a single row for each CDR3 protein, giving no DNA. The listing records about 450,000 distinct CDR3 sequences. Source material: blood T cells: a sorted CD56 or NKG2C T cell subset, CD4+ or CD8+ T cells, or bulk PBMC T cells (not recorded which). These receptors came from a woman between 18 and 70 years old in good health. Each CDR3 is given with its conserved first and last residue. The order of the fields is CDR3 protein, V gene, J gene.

CASSFPQGASYNEQFF	TRBV12-3/TRBV12-4	TRBJ2-1
CASSAGFSGANVLTF	TRBV7-3	TRBJ2-6
CASTMTHVGNEQFF	TRBV6-1	TRBJ2-1
CSARDSLRWPQYF	TRBV20-1	TRBJ2-3
CASNSLREKRNHQNHEQYF	TRBV9	TRBJ2-7
CASSEGTGLDEQFF	TRBV6-4	TRBJ2-1
CASSSDDRAEQYF	TRBV7-6	TRBJ2-7
CASTGDRLNEKLFF	TRBV12-3/TRBV12-4	TRBJ1-4
CASSFQRQGTDTQYF	TRBV7-9	TRBJ2-3
CASSLRGGLLEDTQYF	TRBV7-8	TRBJ2-3
CATSRDLMNTEAFF	TRBV15	TRBJ1-1
CASSEVISYNEQFF	TRBV2	TRBJ2-1
CSAARQGDEQYF	TRBV20-1	TRBJ2-7
CASSYSSLAGVVEQYF	TRBV6-5	TRBJ2-7
CASRWGNQPLHF	TRBV25-1	TRBJ1-5
CASSLGQREGGEQFF	TRBV7-2	TRBJ2-1
CASSPSISDANTGELFF	TRBV12-3/TRBV12-4	TRBJ2-2
CASSLTATGGPYEQYF	TRBV12-3/TRBV12-4	TRBJ2-7
CASSLAVGVPNTGELFF	TRBV7-7	TRBJ2-2
CLTGPGGYNYGYTF	TRBV20-1	TRBJ1-2
CASSEGGQGAFEAFF	TRBV5-6	TRBJ1-1
CSVERRGDTEAFF	TRBV29-1	TRBJ1-1
CASSRDTFFGTGELFF	TRBV19	TRBJ2-2
CSARDGGRGQDTQYF	TRBV20-1	TRBJ2-3
CASTPAGGKETQYF	TRBV12-3/TRBV12-4	TRBJ2-5
CAWITGPFRTGELFF	TRBV30	TRBJ2-2
CSVEGGTRVGEKLFF	TRBV29-1	TRBJ1-4
CASSQVPNPGRTEAFF	TRBV4-1	TRBJ1-1
CASRRGTSTDTQYF	TRBV6-1	TRBJ2-3
CASSKTANTEAFF	TRBV12-3/TRBV12-4	TRBJ1-1
CGANGEPYSNQPQHF	TRBV28	TRBJ1-5
CASSLGGALPYEQYF	TRBV28	TRBJ2-7
CSAPRGTVGTEAFF	TRBV20-1	TRBJ1-1
CASSFRTSGRHEQYF	TRBV5-4	TRBJ2-7
CASRSSYNEQFF	TRBV28	TRBJ2-1